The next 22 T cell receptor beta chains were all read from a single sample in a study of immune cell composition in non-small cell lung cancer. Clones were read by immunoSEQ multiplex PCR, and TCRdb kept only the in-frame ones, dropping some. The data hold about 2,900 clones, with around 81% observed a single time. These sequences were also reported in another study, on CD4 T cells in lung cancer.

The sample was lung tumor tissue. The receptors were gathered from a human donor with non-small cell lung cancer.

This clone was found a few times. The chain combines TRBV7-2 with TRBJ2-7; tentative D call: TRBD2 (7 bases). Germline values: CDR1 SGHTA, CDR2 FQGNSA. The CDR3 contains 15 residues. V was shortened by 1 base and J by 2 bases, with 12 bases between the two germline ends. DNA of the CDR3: TGTGCCAGCAGCTTAGGCCGGGGGGCGGCCTACGAGCAGTACTTC. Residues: CASSLGRGAAYEQYF.

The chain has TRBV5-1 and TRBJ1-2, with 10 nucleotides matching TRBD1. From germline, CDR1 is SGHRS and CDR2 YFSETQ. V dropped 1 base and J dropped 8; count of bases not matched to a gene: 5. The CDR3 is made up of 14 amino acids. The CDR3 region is CASSLLTGGEGYTF. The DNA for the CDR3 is TGCGCCAGCAGCTTGTTGACAGGGGGCGAGGGCTACACCTTC.

The CDR3 DNA follows: TGTGCCAGCAGCTTCAGGGGCTCTCCGGGACTAGCGGCCTACGAGCAGTACTTC. Translated, it gives CASSFRGSPGLAAYEQYF. This chain joins TRBV13 and TRBJ2-7, with TRBD2 identical over 11 bases. With 3 bases clipped from V and 2 bases from J, the junction kept 12 bases outside the gene matches. Germline loops: CDR1 PRHDT, CDR2 FYEKMQ (reference sequence). This CDR3 comprises 18 residues.

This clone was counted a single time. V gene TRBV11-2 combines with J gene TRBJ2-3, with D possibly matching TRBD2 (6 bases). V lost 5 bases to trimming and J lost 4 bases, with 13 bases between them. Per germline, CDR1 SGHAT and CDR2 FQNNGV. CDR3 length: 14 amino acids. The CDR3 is CASSRPREADTQYF. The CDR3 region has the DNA TGTGCCAGCAGCCGCCCCAGGGAGGCAGATACGCAGTATTTT.

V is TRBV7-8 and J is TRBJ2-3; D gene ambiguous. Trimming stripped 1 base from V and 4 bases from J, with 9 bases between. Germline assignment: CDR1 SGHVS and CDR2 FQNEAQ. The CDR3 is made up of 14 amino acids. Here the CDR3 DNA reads TGTGCCAGCAGCTTAGGGCCTGAGGCAGATACGCAGTATTTT. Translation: CASSLGPEADTQYF.

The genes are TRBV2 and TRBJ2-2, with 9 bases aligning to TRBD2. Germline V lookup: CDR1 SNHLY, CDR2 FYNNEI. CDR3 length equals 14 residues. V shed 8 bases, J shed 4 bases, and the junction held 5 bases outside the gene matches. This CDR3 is CASQAGGSTGELFF. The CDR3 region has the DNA TGTGCCAGCCAAGCGGGAGGAAGCACCGGGGAGCTGTTTTTT.

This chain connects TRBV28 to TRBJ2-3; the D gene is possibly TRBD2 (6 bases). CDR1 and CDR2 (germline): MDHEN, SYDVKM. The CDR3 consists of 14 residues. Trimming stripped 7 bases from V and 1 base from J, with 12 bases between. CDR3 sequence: CASTPGGRTDTQYF. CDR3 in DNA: TGTGCCAGCACCCCCGGGGGACGCACAGATACGCAGTATTTT. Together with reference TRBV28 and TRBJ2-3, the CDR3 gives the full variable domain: DVKVTQSSRYLVKRTGEKVFLECVQDMDHENMFWYRQDPGLGLRLIYFSYDVKMKEKGDIPEGYSVSREKKERFSLILESASTNQTSMYLCASTPGGRTDTQYFGPGTRLTVL.

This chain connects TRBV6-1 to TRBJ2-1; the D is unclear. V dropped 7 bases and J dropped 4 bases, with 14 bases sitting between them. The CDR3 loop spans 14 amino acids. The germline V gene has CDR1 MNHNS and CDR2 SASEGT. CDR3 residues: CASIPRKAYNEQFF. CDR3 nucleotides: TGTGCCAGCATCCCTAGGAAGGCATACAATGAGCAGTTCTTC.

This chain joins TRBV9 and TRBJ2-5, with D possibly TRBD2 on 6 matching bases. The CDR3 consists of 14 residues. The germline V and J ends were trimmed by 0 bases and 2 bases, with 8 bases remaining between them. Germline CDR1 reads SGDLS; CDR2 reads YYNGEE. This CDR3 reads CASSVGTTQETQYF. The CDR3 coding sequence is TGTGCCAGCAGCGTAGGGACTACACAAGAGACCCAGTACTTC. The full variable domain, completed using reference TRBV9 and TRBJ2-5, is DSGVTQTPKHLITATGQRVTLRCSPRSGDLSVYWYQQSLDQGLQFLIQYYNGEERAKGNILERFSAQQFPDLHSELNLSSLELGDSALYFCASSVGTTQETQYFGPGTRLLVL.

The CDR3 DNA is TGTGCCAGCAGCGGGAGGACTAGCGGGAGTTTTGAGCAGTTCTTC. It encodes CASSGRTSGSFEQFF. The genes are TRBV5-8 and TRBJ2-1; 13 bases are shared with TRBD2. The CDR3 is made up of 15 amino acids. J gave up 9 bases and V 4 bases, and 7 bases lay outside the gene matches. The germline gives CDR1 SGHTS, CDR2 YDEGEE.

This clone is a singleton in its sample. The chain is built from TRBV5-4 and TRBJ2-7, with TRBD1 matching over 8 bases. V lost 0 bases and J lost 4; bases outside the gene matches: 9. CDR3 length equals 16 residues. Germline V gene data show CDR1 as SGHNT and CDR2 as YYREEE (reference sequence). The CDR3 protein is CASSLGVDRGRYEQYF. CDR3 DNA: TGTGCCAGCAGCTTGGGGGTCGACAGGGGTAGGTACGAGCAGTACTTC.

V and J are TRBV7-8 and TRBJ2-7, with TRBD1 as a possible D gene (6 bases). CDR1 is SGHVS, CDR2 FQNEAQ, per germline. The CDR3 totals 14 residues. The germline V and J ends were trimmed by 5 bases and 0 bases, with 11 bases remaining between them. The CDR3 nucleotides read TGTGCCAGCAGCGTTGGGACAACCTCCTACGAGCAGTACTTC. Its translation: CASSVGTTSYEQYF.

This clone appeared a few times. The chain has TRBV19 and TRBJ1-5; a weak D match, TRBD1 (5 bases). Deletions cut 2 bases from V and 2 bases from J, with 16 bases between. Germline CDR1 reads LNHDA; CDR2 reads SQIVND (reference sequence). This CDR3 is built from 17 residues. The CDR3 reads CASSINAGDGGNQPQHF. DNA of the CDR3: TGTGCCAGTAGTATAAATGCGGGGGACGGAGGCAATCAGCCCCAGCATTTT.

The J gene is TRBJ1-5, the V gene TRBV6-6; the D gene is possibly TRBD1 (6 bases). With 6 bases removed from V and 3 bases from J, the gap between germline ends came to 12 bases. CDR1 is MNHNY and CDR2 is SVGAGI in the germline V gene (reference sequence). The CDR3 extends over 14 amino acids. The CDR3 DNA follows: TGTGCCAGCAGCCACCGGGACACCAATCAGCCCCAGCATTTT. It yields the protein CASSHRDTNQPQHF.

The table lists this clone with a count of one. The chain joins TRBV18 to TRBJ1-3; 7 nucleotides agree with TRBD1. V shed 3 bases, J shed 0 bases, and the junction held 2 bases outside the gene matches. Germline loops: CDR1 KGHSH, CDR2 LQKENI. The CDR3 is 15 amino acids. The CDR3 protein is CASSPGQASGNTIYF. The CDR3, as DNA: TGTGCCAGCTCACCCGGACAGGCCTCTGGAAACACCATATATTTT.

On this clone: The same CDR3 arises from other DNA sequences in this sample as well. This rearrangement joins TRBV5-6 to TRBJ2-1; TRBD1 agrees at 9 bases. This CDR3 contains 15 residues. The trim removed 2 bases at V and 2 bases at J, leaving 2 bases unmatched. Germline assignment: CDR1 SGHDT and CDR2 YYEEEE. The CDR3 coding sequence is TGTGCCAGCAGCTTTGGGGACAGGGCCTACAATGAGCAGTTCTTC. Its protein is CASSFGDRAYNEQFF.

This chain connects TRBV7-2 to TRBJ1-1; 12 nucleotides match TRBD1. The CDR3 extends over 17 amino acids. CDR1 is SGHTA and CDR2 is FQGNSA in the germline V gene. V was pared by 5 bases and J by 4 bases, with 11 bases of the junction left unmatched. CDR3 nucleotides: TGTGCCAGCAGCGAGCACCGGGACAGGGGGCGCGGCACTGAAGCTTTCTTT. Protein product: CASSEHRDRGRGTEAFF.

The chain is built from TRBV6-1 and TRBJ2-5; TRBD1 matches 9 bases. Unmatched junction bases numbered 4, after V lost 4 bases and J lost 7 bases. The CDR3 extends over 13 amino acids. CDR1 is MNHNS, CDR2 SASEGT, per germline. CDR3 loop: CASSGTGVGTQYF. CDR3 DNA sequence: TGTGCCAGCAGTGGGACAGGGGTCGGGACCCAGTACTTC.

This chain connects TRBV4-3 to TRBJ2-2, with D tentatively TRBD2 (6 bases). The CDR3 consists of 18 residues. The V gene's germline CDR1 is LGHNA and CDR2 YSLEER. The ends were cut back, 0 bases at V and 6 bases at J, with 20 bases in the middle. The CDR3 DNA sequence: TGCGCCAGCAGCCAAGAGTCACCAGCCGGGAGCGGGTCCGGGGAGCTGTTTTTT. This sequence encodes CASSQESPAGSGSGELFF.

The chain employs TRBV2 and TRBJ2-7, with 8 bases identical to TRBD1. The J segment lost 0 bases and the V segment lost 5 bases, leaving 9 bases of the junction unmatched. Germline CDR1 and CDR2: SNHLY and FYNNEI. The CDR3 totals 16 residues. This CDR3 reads CASSRGPGGGSYEQYF. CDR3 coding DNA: TGTGCCAGCAGTAGGGGGCCAGGGGGCGGCTCCTACGAGCAGTACTTC.

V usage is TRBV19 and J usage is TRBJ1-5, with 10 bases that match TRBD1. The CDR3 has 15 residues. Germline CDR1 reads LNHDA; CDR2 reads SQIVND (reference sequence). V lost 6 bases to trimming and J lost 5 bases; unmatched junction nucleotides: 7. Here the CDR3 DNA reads TGTGCCAGTAGCGCCGGGACAGGGGACGATCAGCCCCAGCATTTT. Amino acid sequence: CASSAGTGDDQPQHF.

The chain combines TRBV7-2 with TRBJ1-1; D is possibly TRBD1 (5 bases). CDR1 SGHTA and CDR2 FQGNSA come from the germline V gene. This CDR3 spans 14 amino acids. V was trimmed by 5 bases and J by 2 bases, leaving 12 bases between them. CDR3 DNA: TGTGCCAGCAGCGCAGGTGACAGAAACACTGAAGCTTTCTTT. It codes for CASSAGDRNTEAFF.